Following are 18 T cell receptor beta chains from one sample sequenced in a study of T cells in Graves' hyperthyroidism and ophthalmopathy. The CDR3 regions of TCR beta were amplified from RNA transcripts. During a first-round RT-PCR of the TCR CDR3, the HTBI primer set was used. One entry per CDR3 protein results from TCRdb running MiXCR on the multiplex PCR reads. This table has roughly 500,000 distinct CDR3 sequences, 11% to 15% appearing once. The specimen sequenced was blood. The receptors derive from a woman younger than 45 with Graves' hyperthyroidism that later progressed to Graves' ophthalmopathy.

This clonotype was counted only a few times. The chain carries TRBV15 and TRBJ2-6; D is possibly TRBD2 (5 bases). This CDR3 is built from 16 residues. Germline V CDR1 and CDR2: LNHNV, YYDKDF (reference sequence). The V end was cut by 0 bases, the J end by 2 bases, with 8 bases between. CDR3 sequence: CATSRDPGTGANVLTF. CDR3 sequence (DNA): TGTGCCACCAGCAGAGATCCGGGGACTGGGGCCAACGTCCTGACTTTC.

Only a few counts were recorded for this clonotype. V gene TRBV5-1 combines with J gene TRBJ1-3; D may be TRBD1 (5 bases). Between the trimmed V and J ends, which lost 5 bases and 4 bases, there was a span of 13 bases. There are 14 residues in the CDR3. Germline lookup yields CDR1 SGHRS and CDR2 YFSETQ. In DNA, the CDR3 is TGCGCCAGCAGGCCAGACAGTGCCGGAAACACCATATATTTT. Translated: CASRPDSAGNTIYF.

This clonotype was counted at least ten times. The chain joins TRBV20-1 to TRBJ2-3; D remains unclear. Germline CDR1 DFQATT, CDR2 SNEGSKA (reference sequence). The V gene lost 5 bases and the J gene lost 3 bases, with 9 bases spanning the gap. The CDR3 has 12 amino acids. The CDR3 region has the DNA TGCAGTGCTTCGTTGATGACAGATACGCAGTATTTT. This sequence encodes CSASLMTDTQYF.

Regarding this clonotype: Given a much more abundant clone one base away, this may be a read error. The rearrangement links TRBV14 to TRBJ1-1; D gene uncertain. This CDR3 spans 16 amino acids. Per the germline V gene, CDR1 is SGHDN and CDR2 is FVKESK. For the CDR3, the DNA is TGTGCCAGCGGCCAAGACCTGATTAGTTTGAACACTGAAGCTTTCTTT. Its protein is CASGQDLISLNTEAFF.

This clonotype was detected many times. V is TRBV12-3 or TRBV12-4 and J is TRBJ2-6; the D gene could be TRBD1 or TRBD2 (5 bases each). CDR3 length: 15 amino acids. With 3 bases removed from V and 4 bases from J, the gap between germline ends came to 10 bases. The CDR3 DNA sequence: TGTGCCAGCAGTTTTCGGGACCAGGGGGCCAACGTCCTGACTTTC. It yields the protein CASSFRDQGANVLTF.

The rearrangement uses TRBV15 and TRBJ1-1, with a tentative D call TRBD1 (6 bases). Germline CDR1 LNHNV, CDR2 YYDKDF (reference sequence). This CDR3 region has 16 residues. Trimming took 3 bases from V and 3 from J, leaving 17 bases between them. CDR3 in amino acids: CATSSRTWGLDTEAFF. The CDR3 DNA is TGTGCCACCAGCAGCAGAACCTGGGGGCTGGACACTGAAGCTTTCTTT.

This clonotype was recorded many times. CDR3 DNA: TGTGCCAGCATCGAGCAGGGGGCTGGGACTGAAGCTTTCTTT. It yields the protein CASIEQGAGTEAFF. V is TRBV6-1 and J is TRBJ1-1; TRBD1 aligns across 8 bases. V gave up 7 bases and J gave up 5 bases; unmatched junction bases: 9. The CDR3 contains 14 residues. Germline loops: CDR1 MNHNS, CDR2 SASEGT.

Comments on this clonotype: One junction end disagrees with the germline gene, perhaps due to a read error. The CDR3 spells CASSFGGGYEQCF. CDR3 in DNA: TGTGCCAGCAGCTTTGGGGGGGGCTACGAGCAGTGCTTC. The V call is TRBV11-2, the J call TRBJ2-7, with D possibly TRBD2 on 7 matching bases. CDR1 and CDR2 (germline): SGHAT, FQNNGV. The length of the CDR3 is 13 residues.

This clonotype occurred many times. This rearrangement joins TRBV5-6 to TRBJ2-3; 9 bases map to TRBD1. Germline V lookup: CDR1 SGHDT, CDR2 YYEEEE. The CDR3 length is 17 residues. The ends lost 4 bases at V and 2 bases at J; junction bases unmatched: 11. In DNA form, the CDR3 reads TGTGCCAGCAGCGGGAAAGGACAGGGGAAGGCCACAGATACGCAGTATTTT. Protein sequence: CASSGKGQGKATDTQYF. The whole variable domain, filled in from reference TRBV5-6 and TRBJ2-3, reads DAGVTQSPTHLIKTRGQQVTLRCSPKSGHDTVSWYQQALGQGPQFIFQYYEEEERQRGNFPDRFSGHQFPNYSSELNVNALLLGDSALYLCASSGKGQGKATDTQYFGPGTRLTVL.

This clonotype occurred many times. This rearrangement joins TRBV7-8 to TRBJ2-6; D is unresolved. V shed 2 bases and J shed 5 bases, with 7 bases lying between them. Germline loops: CDR1 SGHVS, CDR2 FQNEAQ. The CDR3 loop spans 14 amino acids. The CDR3 sequence is CASSLSDWANVLTF. As DNA, the CDR3 is TGTGCCAGCAGCTTATCCGATTGGGCCAACGTCCTGACTTTC.

Ten or more counts support this clonotype. The rearrangement uses TRBV6-2 or TRBV6-3 and TRBJ2-4; D gene unclear. With 4 bases removed from V and 0 bases from J, the gap between germline ends came to 10 bases. The length of the CDR3 is 15 residues. The germline gives CDR1 MNHEY, CDR2 SVGEGT. CDR3 DNA sequence: TGTGCCAGCAGTTCAGACTTGCTAGCCAAAAACATTCAGTACTTC. It codes for CASSSDLLAKNIQYF.

This clonotype was found many times. The V call is TRBV7-3, the J call TRBJ1-1, with TRBD1 matching over 8 bases. Germline CDR1 and CDR2: SGHTA and FQGTGA. V shed 1 base, J shed 4 bases, and the junction held 5 bases outside the gene matches. The CDR3 has 15 amino acids. The CDR3 is CASSLKAGGSTEAFF. The CDR3 DNA follows: TGTGCCAGCAGCTTAAAGGCAGGGGGCTCCACTGAAGCTTTCTTT.

This clonotype was counted ten times or more. The chain employs TRBV7-8 and TRBJ2-3; TRBD1 matches 7 bases. V dropped 5 bases and J dropped 4; count of bases not matched to a gene: 6. The V gene's germline CDR1 is SGHVS and CDR2 FQNEAQ. The CDR3 loop spans 14 amino acids. The CDR3 DNA reads TGTGCCAGCAGCCATCGACAGGGAGCAGATACGCAGTATTTT. This gives the protein CASSHRQGADTQYF.

This clonotype was counted only a few times. This chain connects TRBV12-3 or TRBV12-4 to TRBJ1-5; TRBD1 is a possible D gene (5 bases). The V end lost 1 base, the J end lost 7 bases, and 14 bases lay between the germline ends. The CDR3 is made up of 15 amino acids. The CDR3 DNA sequence: TGTGCCAGCAGTTTAGAGTGGGGCATCGGGCAGCCCCAGCATTTT. Its translation: CASSLEWGIGQPQHF.

A few counts support this clonotype. The chain combines TRBV6-2 or TRBV6-3 with TRBJ2-1; no clear D gene. The germline V and J ends were trimmed by 2 bases and 2 bases, with 10 bases remaining between them. The CDR3 has 15 amino acids. CDR1 MNHEY and CDR2 SVGEGT come from the germline V gene. CDR3 bases: TGTGCCAGCAGTTACCCGTTTGGGGCCTACAATGAGCAGTTCTTC. Translated: CASSYPFGAYNEQFF.

This clonotype came up many times. J is TRBJ2-1 and V is TRBV9; D not resolved. Germline assignment: CDR1 SGDLS and CDR2 YYNGEE. V dropped 0 bases and J dropped 6 bases, with 13 bases sitting between them. The CDR3 length is 15 residues. CDR3 sequence reads: CASSVGRSSRNEQFF. CDR3 bases: TGTGCCAGCAGCGTAGGTCGGAGTTCGCGCAATGAGCAGTTCTTC.

This clonotype has ten or more counts. This chain links TRBV11-2 with TRBJ1-1, with no clear D. Between the trimmed V and J ends, which lost 3 bases and 1 base, there was a span of 12 bases. Germline values: CDR1 SGHAT, CDR2 FQNNGV. This CDR3 is 15 amino acids long. CDR3 nucleotide sequence: TGTGCCAGCAGCTTCCCCACAGCCCAGAACACTGAAGCTTTCTTT. It encodes CASSFPTAQNTEAFF.

This clonotype was found many times. The CDR3 protein is CASSPVAGPGQETQYF. DNA of the CDR3: TGTGCCAGCAGCCCAGTAGCGGGACCCGGCCAAGAGACCCAGTACTTC. The V and J genes are TRBV7-2 and TRBJ2-5; TRBD2 agrees at 8 bases. The CDR3 covers 16 residues. The V gene's germline CDR1 is SGHTA and CDR2 FQGNSA. J lost 1 base, V lost 5 bases, and 9 bases had no gene match.